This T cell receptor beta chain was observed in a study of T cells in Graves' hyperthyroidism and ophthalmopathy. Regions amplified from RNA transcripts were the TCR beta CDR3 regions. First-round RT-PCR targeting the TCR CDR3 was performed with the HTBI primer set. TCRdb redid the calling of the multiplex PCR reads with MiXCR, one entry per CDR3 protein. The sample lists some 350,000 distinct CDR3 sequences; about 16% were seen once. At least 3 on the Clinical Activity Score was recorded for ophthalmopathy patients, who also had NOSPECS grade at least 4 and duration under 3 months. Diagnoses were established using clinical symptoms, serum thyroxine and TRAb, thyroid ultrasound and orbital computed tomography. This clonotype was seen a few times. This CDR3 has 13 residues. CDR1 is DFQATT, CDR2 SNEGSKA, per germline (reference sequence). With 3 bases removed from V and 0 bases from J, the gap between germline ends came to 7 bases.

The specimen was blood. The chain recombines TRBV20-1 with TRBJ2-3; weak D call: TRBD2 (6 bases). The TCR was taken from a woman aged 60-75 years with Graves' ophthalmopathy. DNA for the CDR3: TGCAGTGCTAGCGGGAGTAGCACAGATACGCAGTATTTT. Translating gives CSASGSSTDTQYF.